These T cell receptor beta chains were read from a single sample in a study of blood T cell repertoires in COVID-19. TCRdb's copy holds only in-frame clones and misses some; the assay was immunoSEQ multiplex PCR. The table lists 58,000 or so clones, about 85% of them singletons. The sample consisted of peripheral blood. The receptors originated from a woman between 70 and 85 years old with active COVID-19. CDR3s include the opening cysteine and the closing phenylalanine or tryptophan. Fields, in order: D gene, J gene, V gene, CDR3 protein. The D gene is left open where the match is weak.

NA,TRBJ2-1,TRBV18,CASSRATNNEQFF
TRBD2,TRBJ2-7,TRBV4-2,CASSQSLMGGYEQYF
NA,TRBJ2-3,TRBV6-6,CASSGGTGGTDTQYF
NA,TRBJ2-3,TRBV11-2,CASTHEGSTDTQYF
TRBD1,TRBJ2-1,TRBV4-1,CASSQEPGQPYNEQFF
TRBD1,TRBJ1-2,TRBV28,CVISTGDYGYTF
TRBD1,TRBJ2-2,TRBV2,CASRAGTGLAGELFF
TRBD2,TRBJ2-3,TRBV27,CASTRTRADTQYF
NA,TRBJ2-7,TRBV7-9,CASTPQSALGEQYF
TRBD1,TRBJ1-2,TRBV11-2,CASSSRDSQRRYTF
TRBD2,TRBJ2-3,TRBV5-1,CASSLGDGLAADTQYF
NA,TRBJ2-1,TRBV6-5,CAIRDGGNEQFF
NA,TRBJ2-6,TRBV5-6,CASSRRGSSGANVLTF
TRBD1,TRBJ2-5,TRBV7-7,CASSTGTGPQETQYF
TRBD2,TRBJ2-5,TRBV7-8,CASSLATPGPLTAGNQYF
TRBD2,TRBJ2-3,TRBV7-9,CASSFGLAGSTQYF
NA,TRBJ1-1,TRBV19,CASSHRNTEAFF